A selection of T cell receptor beta chains follows, all from one sample in a study of blood T cells in healthy people across ages. Via MiXCR, TCRdb re-called the 5' RACE reads, giving one row per CDR3 protein. The sample lists approximately 670,000 distinct CDR3 sequences; approximately 40% were seen once. The material sequenced was blood. The origin of the receptors is a man older than 75 in good health. Each CDR3 is given with its conserved first and last residue. The D gene is left open where the match is weak. Only part of the rows carry a size: once, few, many, or a class if the clone is expanded.

d_gene	abundance	v_gene	j_gene	CDR3nt	CDR3aa
TRBD1	once	TRBV7-9	TRBJ2-5	TGTGCCTGCCCTGGAGACAGGGTGTTACAAGAGACCCAGTACTTC	CACPGDRVLQETQYF
-	few	TRBV11-2	TRBJ2-3	TGTGCCAGCAGCGTCGGGTACACAGATACGCAGTATTTT	CASSVGYTDTQYF
TRBD1	once	TRBV25-1	TRBJ2-7	TGTGCCAGCAGTGAATCGAGACAGGGGGCATCCTACGAGCAGTACTTC	CASSESRQGASYEQYF
TRBD2	-	TRBV29-1	TRBJ2-7	TGCAGCGCCTCCGGGGGGGCCCAAATCTCCTACAATGAGCAGTACTTC	CSASGGAQISYNEQYF
TRBD1	-	TRBV10-3	TRBJ2-3	TGTGCCATCAGTGAGTCGGACAGGCCCGGGGATACGCAGTATTTT	CAISESDRPGDTQYF
TRBD2	-	TRBV11-2	TRBJ2-1	TGTGCCAGCAGCTTAGGATATCACAAAGCGGGGGGGGAGTTCTTC	CASSLGYHKAGGEFF
TRBD2	-	TRBV7-2	TRBJ2-3	TGTGCCAGCAGCCGACTAGCGGGGCCAGATACGCAGTATTTT	CASSRLAGPDTQYF
-	-	TRBV7-2	TRBJ1-5	TGTGCCAGCAGCGGCCGGGACCGTCAGCCCCAGCATTTT	CASSGRDRQPQHF
TRBD2	-	TRBV18	TRBJ2-7	TGTGCCAGCTCACCACTAGGGACTAGCGGGACTCGCTACAATGAGCAGTACTTC	CASSPLGTSGTRYNEQYF
-	-	TRBV7-6	TRBJ2-3	TGTGCCAGCAGCTTAGTGGGAGAAACAGATACGCAGTATTTT	CASSLVGETDTQYF
TRBD1	-	TRBV7-2	TRBJ1-2	TGTGCCAGCAGCTTACTTCACCGGACAGGGGGCAACCATGGCTACACCTTC	CASSLLHRTGGNHGYTF
-	-	TRBV20-1	TRBJ1-2	TGCAGTGGGACAGACAACTATGGCTACACCTTC	CSGTDNYGYTF
TRBD1	few	TRBV18	TRBJ1-6	TGTGCCAGCTGGCCCGGGACAGAGAATTCACCCCTCCACTTT	CASWPGTENSPLHF
-	-	TRBV10-3	TRBJ2-7	TGTGCCATCAGGGGGGGAACTTCAACCTACGAGCAGTACTTC	CAIRGGTSTYEQYF
TRBD2	-	TRBV6-2/TRBV6-3	TRBJ2-3	TGTGCCAGCAACTTAGCGGGGACTGGGACAGATACGCAGTATTTT	CASNLAGTGTDTQYF
-	-	TRBV20-1	TRBJ1-2	TGCAGTGCTAGTGACGGACCGCGTAACTATGGCTACACCTTC	CSASDGPRNYGYTF
-	-	TRBV6-2/TRBV6-3	TRBJ2-1	TGTGCCAGCAGTTATAAGGTGGGCCTCAACAATGAGCAGTTCTTC	CASSYKVGLNNEQFF
-	-	TRBV27	TRBJ2-5	TGTGCCAGCAGTTTGAGTTTGAGGAATTCCCTCTACGGGCAGTACTTC	CASSLSLRNSLYGQYF
-	once	TRBV2	TRBJ1-2	TGTGCCAGCACTTCCGGGGAGGGGATTGGTGGCTACACCTTC	CASTSGEGIGGYTF
-	-	TRBV10-3	TRBJ2-7	TGTGCCATCAGTGTAACCACTGGCGAGCAGTACTTC	CAISVTTGEQYF
-	-	TRBV21-1	TRBJ1-5	TGTGCCAGCAGCGAGAGGCGGGGGGGACAGCCCCAGCATTTT	CASSERRGGQPQHF
-	once	TRBV7-3	TRBJ1-6	TGTGCCAGCAGCTTGGGGTCGTCCAAATCACCCCTCCACTTT	CASSLGSSKSPLHF
TRBD2	-	TRBV4-3	TRBJ2-7	TGCGCCAGCAGCCAAGCCGTCGGGACTAGCGGGAGCTCCTACGAGCAGTACTTC	CASSQAVGTSGSSYEQYF
-	few	TRBV20-1	TRBJ2-2	TGCAGTGCTACACTCAGGGGTACCGGGGAGCTGTTTTTT	CSATLRGTGELFF
-	many	TRBV5-5	TRBJ2-3	TGTGCCAGCAGCTTCGGCAGGGGCACAGATACGCAGTATTTT	CASSFGRGTDTQYF
-	-	TRBV20-1	TRBJ1-1	TGCAGTGCTAGAGATTTTTTTCAGGCAACCAACACTGAAGCTTTCTTT	CSARDFFQATNTEAFF
-	few	TRBV7-9	TRBJ2-5	TGTGCCAGCAGCTTAGATGGGACCCAGTACTTC	CASSLDGTQYF
TRBD1	-	TRBV6-2/TRBV6-3	TRBJ1-2	TGTGCCAGCAGGACACAAACAGGGGGCGACTATGGCTACACCTTC	CASRTQTGGDYGYTF
TRBD1	-	TRBV7-3	TRBJ2-1	TGTGCCAGCAGCCAACCGGGACAGGCCTACAATGAGCAGTTCTTC	CASSQPGQAYNEQFF
-	-	TRBV12-3/TRBV12-4	TRBJ2-7	TGTGCCAGCAGTTCGGGACAATCCTACAATGAGCAGTACTTC	CASSSGQSYNEQYF
-	few	TRBV7-2	TRBJ2-3	TGTGCCAGCAGCCCCACCCGGAGCCCAGATACGCAGTATTTT	CASSPTRSPDTQYF
TRBD1	-	TRBV28	TRBJ2-7	TGTGCCAGCAGCGAGGGGGCCTCATACAACGAGCAGTACTTC	CASSEGASYNEQYF
-	few	TRBV4-3	TRBJ2-7	TGCGCCAGCAGCCGAGGAGGTGCAGGGAGCGGGTCCTACGAGCAGTACTTC	CASSRGGAGSGSYEQYF
TRBD1	few	TRBV6-5	TRBJ2-2	TGTGCCAGCGGACAGGCCGCGGGCACCGGGGAGCTGTTTTTT	CASGQAAGTGELFF
TRBD2	-	TRBV7-2	TRBJ2-1	TGTGCCGGACATCCTAGCGGGGGAAATGAGCAGTTCTTC	CAGHPSGGNEQFF
-	-	TRBV6-2/TRBV6-3	TRBJ2-3	TGTGCCAGCAGTTGGAACCGGCAGACAGATACGCAGTATTTT	CASSWNRQTDTQYF
-	-	TRBV10-3	TRBJ2-5	TGTGCCATCAGTTCACTAGGGAGTGCCCAAGAGACCCAGTACTTC	CAISSLGSAQETQYF
TRBD2	-	TRBV9	TRBJ2-7	TGTGCCAGCAGTCAACAAAGGGGCGGGAGTTACGAGCAGTACTTC	CASSQQRGGSYEQYF
-	few	TRBV6-2/TRBV6-3	TRBJ2-5	TGTGCCAGCAGTTCGAGCGGAGGCAACTTGGTGGAGACCCAGTACTTC	CASSSSGGNLVETQYF
-	-	TRBV10-1	TRBJ2-1	TGCGCCAGTTCCCAAAACTCCTACAATGAGCAGTTCTTC	CASSQNSYNEQFF
-	-	TRBV12-3/TRBV12-4	TRBJ2-5	TGTGCCAGCCAAACTAGTGGAGCGAGTGAGCAGTACTTC	CASQTSGASEQYF